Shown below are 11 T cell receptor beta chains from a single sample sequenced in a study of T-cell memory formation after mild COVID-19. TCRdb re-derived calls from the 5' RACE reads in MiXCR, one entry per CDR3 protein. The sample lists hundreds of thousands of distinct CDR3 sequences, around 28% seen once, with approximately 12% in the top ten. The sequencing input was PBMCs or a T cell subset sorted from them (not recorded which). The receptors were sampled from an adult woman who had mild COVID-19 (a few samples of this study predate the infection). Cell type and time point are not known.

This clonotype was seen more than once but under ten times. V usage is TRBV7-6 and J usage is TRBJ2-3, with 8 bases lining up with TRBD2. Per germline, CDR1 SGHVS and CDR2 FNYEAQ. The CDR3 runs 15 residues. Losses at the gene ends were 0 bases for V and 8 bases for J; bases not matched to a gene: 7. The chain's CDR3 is CASSLAAGGAGTQYF. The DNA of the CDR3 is TGTGCCAGCAGCTTAGCGGCGGGGGGAGCCGGTACGCAGTATTTT.

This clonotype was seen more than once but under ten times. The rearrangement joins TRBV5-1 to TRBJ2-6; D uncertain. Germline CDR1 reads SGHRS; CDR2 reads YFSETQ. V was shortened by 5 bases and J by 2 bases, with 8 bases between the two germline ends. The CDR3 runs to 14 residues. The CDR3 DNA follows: TGCGCCAGCAGTGACGGGCCTGGGGCCAACGTCCTGACTTTC. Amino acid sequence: CASSDGPGANVLTF.

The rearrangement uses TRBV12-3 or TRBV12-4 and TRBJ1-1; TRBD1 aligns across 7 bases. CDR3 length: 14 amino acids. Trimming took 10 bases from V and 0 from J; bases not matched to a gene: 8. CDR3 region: CATTETGMNTEAFF. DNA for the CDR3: TGTGCCACCACGGAGACAGGGATGAACACTGAAGCTTTCTTT.

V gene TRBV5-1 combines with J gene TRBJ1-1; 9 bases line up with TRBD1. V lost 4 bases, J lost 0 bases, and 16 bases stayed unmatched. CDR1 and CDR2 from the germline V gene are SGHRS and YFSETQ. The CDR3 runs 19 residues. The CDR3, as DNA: TGCGCCAGCAGCCCGCGGGACAGGGCACGAGTAGACTTGAACACTGAAGCTTTCTTT. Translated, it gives CASSPRDRARVDLNTEAFF. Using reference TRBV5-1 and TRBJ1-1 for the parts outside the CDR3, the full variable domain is KAGVTQTPRYLIKTRGQQVTLSCSPISGHRSVSWYQQTPGQGLQFLFEYFSETQRNKGNFPGRFSGRQFSNSRSEMNVSTLELGDSALYLCASSPRDRARVDLNTEAFFGQGTRLTVV.

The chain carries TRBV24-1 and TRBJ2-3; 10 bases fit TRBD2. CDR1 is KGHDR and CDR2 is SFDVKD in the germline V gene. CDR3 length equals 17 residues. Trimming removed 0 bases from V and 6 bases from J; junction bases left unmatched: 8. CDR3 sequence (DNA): TGTGCCACCAGTGATTTGCAAGCGGGAGGGACTTACGATACGCAGTATTTT. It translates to CATSDLQAGGTYDTQYF.

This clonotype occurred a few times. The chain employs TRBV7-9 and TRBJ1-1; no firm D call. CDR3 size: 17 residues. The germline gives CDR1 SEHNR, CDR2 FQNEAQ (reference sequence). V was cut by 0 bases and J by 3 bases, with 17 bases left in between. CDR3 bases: TGTGCCAGCAGCTTAGCGTTAGGAAGTCATAGGGACACTGAAGCTTTCTTT. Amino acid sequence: CASSLALGSHRDTEAFF.

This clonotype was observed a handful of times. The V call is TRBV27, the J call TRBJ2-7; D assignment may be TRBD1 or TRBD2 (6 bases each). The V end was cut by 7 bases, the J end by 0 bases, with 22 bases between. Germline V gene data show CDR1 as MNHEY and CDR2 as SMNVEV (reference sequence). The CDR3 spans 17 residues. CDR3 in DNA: TGTGCCAGCACCTCTCGGAGGGGGGCAAAGAGCTCCTACGAGCAGTACTTC. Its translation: CASTSRRGAKSSYEQYF.

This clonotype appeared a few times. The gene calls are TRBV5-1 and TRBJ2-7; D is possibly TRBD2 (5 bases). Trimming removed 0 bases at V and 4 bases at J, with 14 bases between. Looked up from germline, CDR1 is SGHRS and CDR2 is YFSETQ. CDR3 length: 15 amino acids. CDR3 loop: CASSLVGYGEYEQYF. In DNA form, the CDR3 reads TGCGCCAGCAGCTTGGTAGGGTACGGGGAATACGAGCAGTACTTC.

CDR3 coding DNA: TGTGCCAGTTCCGCACTGAACACCGGGGAGCTGTTTTTT. Amino acid sequence: CASSALNTGELFF. This chain uses TRBV14 with TRBJ2-2; no firm D call. Germline V lookup: CDR1 SGHDN, CDR2 FVKESK. This CDR3 spans 13 amino acids. Deletions cut 9 bases from V and 1 base from J, with 9 bases between.

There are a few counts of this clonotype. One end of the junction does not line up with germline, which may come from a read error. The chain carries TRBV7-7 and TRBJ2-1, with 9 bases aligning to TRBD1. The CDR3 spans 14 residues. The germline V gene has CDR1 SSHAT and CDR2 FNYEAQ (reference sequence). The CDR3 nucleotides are TGTGCTAGCAGCCGTGGGACAGGGAACAATGAGCAGTTCTTC. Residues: CASSRGTGNNEQFF.

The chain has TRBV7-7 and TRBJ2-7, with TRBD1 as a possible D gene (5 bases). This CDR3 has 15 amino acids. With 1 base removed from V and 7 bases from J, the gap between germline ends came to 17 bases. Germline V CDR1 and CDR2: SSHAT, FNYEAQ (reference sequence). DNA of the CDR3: TGTGCCAGCAGCTTAGGGGCAGGGCGACTTGGGGAGCAGTACTTC. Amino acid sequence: CASSLGAGRLGEQYF.